A selection of T cell receptor beta chains follows, all from one sample in a study of regulatory T cells in long-lasting Graves disease. TCRdb re-derived calls from the multiplex PCR reads in MiXCR, one entry per CDR3 protein. The sample includes more than 300,000 distinct CDR3 sequences, over 9.5% seen only once; the top ten take 15% to 20%. These same data were also listed under a study on T cells in Graves' hyperthyroidism and ophthalmopathy.

Source: peripheral blood mononuclear cells (PBMCs), taken at new diagnosis, from a patient treated with antithyroid drugs. Receptors originate from a woman in her late teens or twenties with Graves disease. CDR3s include the opening cysteine and the closing phenylalanine or tryptophan. The D gene is left open where the match is weak. Clone size is not always given. Where it is, it says once, few, many or a class for expanded clones.

d_gene,abundance,v_gene,j_gene,len,CDR3aa,CDR3nt
TRBD2,many,TRBV7-9,TRBJ2-7,15,CASSLASGAMYEQYF,TGTGCCAGCAGCTTAGCTAGCGGGGCCATGTACGAGCAGTACTTC
TRBD1,-,TRBV7-9,TRBJ2-5,15,CASSRLQGPPSSQYF,TGTGCCAGCAGCCGATTACAGGGGCCGCCTTCTTCCCAGTACTTC
-,many,TRBV5-1,TRBJ1-1,15,CASSLRRSGTPRAFF,TGCGCCAGCAGCTTACGACGATCCGGGACACCGAGAGCTTTCTTT
TRBD1,few,TRBV5-4,TRBJ2-1,16,CASSLGDRGPHNEQFF,TGTGCCAGCAGCTTGGGGGACAGGGGGCCTCACAATGAGCAGTTCTTC
TRBD1,few,TRBV19,TRBJ1-5,15,CASSRQGAPNQPQHF,TGTGCCAGTAGCAGACAGGGGGCGCCCAATCAGCCCCAGCATTTT
-,many,TRBV2,TRBJ1-6,14,CASNSDGSEAFLHF,TGTGCCAGCAATTCGGACGGGTCCGAAGCGTTCCTCCACTTT
-,-,TRBV19,TRBJ1-1,14,CASSMAAGGTEAFF,TGTGCCAGTAGTATGGCAGCCGGAGGCACTGAAGCTTTCTTT
TRBD2,-,TRBV5-1,TRBJ2-5,15,CASSLSGGPQETQYF,TGCGCCAGCAGCCTAAGCGGGGGGCCCCAAGAGACCCAGTACTTC
-,many,TRBV28,TRBJ2-3,17,CASSYPISVGVTDTQYF,TGTGCCAGCAGTTACCCAATTTCAGTGGGGGTCACAGATACGCAGTATTTT
TRBD2,many,TRBV20-1,TRBJ2-1,13,CASGGASYNEQFF,TGCGCCAGCGGGGGGGCCTCCTACAATGAGCAGTTCTTC
-,many,TRBV5-1,TRBJ1-1,14,CASSLDPLRTEAFF,TGCGCCAGCAGCTTGGATCCCCTCCGGACTGAAGCTTTCTTT
TRBD2,few,TRBV4-1,TRBJ2-1,15,CASSQGLAGHNEQFF,TGCGCCAGCAGCCAAGGACTAGCGGGACACAATGAGCAGTTCTTC
TRBD1,many,TRBV9,TRBJ2-7,15,CASSVDRGHIYEQYF,TGTGCCAGCAGTGTAGACAGGGGGCACATATACGAGCAGTACTTC
-,-,TRBV7-2,TRBJ2-1,17,CASSLQTPFQRYNEQFF,TGTGCCAGCAGCCTTCAAACCCCATTCCAGCGTTACAATGAGCAGTTCTTC